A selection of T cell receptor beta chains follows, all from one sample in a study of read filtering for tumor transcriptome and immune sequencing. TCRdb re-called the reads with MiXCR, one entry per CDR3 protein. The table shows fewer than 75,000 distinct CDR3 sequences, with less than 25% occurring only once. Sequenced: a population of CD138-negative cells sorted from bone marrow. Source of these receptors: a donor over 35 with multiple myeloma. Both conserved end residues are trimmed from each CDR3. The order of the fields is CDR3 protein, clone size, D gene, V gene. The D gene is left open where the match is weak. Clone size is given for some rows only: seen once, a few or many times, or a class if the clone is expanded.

CDR3 protein: ASGSSVGGNQPQH
clone size: once
D gene: .
V gene: TRBV27

CDR3 protein: ASSLDTASTDTQY
clone size: many
D gene: .
V gene: TRBV5-1

CDR3 protein: ATSDPRRGIQETQY
clone size: many
D gene: .
V gene: TRBV24-1

CDR3 protein: ASTLYDTQY
clone size: few
D gene: .
V gene: TRBV2

CDR3 protein: ASSASWWTEAF
clone size: many
D gene: .
V gene: TRBV28

CDR3 protein: ASSESGANTEAF
clone size: many
D gene: .
V gene: TRBV6-1

CDR3 protein: ASSQVRIQETQY
clone size: many
D gene: .
V gene: TRBV14

CDR3 protein: ASSSGQGDRKLF
clone size: many
D gene: .
V gene: TRBV28

CDR3 protein: ASSRDPSGVEQF
clone size: many
D gene: .
V gene: TRBV6-4

CDR3 protein: ASSQETQY
clone size: .
D gene: .
V gene: TRBV14

CDR3 protein: ASSQEAGISNEKLF
clone size: few
D gene: .
V gene: TRBV3-1

CDR3 protein: ASIQQPHNQPQH
clone size: few
D gene: .
V gene: TRBV28

CDR3 protein: AWAEGRMNTEAF
clone size: many
D gene: .
V gene: TRBV30

CDR3 protein: ASSLEGSYNSPLH
clone size: many
D gene: .
V gene: TRBV5-1

CDR3 protein: ASSEVMGFIYNEQF
clone size: many
D gene: .
V gene: TRBV6-1

CDR3 protein: ASSATYEQY
clone size: many
D gene: .
V gene: TRBV6-6

CDR3 protein: ASSYSLRQINSNQPQH
clone size: .
D gene: .
V gene: TRBV6-2/TRBV6-3

CDR3 protein: ASSLGGGEADTQY
clone size: .
D gene: .
V gene: TRBV27

CDR3 protein: ASSEATGANTDTQY
clone size: .
D gene: TRBD1
V gene: TRBV6-1

CDR3 protein: ASSYQLSNTGELF
clone size: many
D gene: .
V gene: TRBV5-1

CDR3 protein: SVDGGGTQETQY
clone size: many
D gene: .
V gene: TRBV29-1

CDR3 protein: ASSLNSPGRTNTGELF
clone size: many
D gene: .
V gene: TRBV14

CDR3 protein: ASSSTPGTGVRETQY
clone size: many
D gene: TRBD1
V gene: TRBV7-9

CDR3 protein: ASTPRTGSNTEAF
clone size: .
D gene: TRBD1
V gene: TRBV28

CDR3 protein: ATSDSGTSTDTQY
clone size: few
D gene: .
V gene: TRBV24-1

CDR3 protein: ASSLWGADNEQF
clone size: .
D gene: .
V gene: TRBV12-3/TRBV12-4

CDR3 protein: ASSLRQGGGEKLF
clone size: many
D gene: TRBD1
V gene: TRBV28

CDR3 protein: ASSLVPGANQPQH
clone size: many
D gene: .
V gene: TRBV7-2

CDR3 protein: ATSFGAVPQETQY
clone size: many
D gene: .
V gene: TRBV7-2

CDR3 protein: AWSVARLNTGELF
clone size: many
D gene: .
V gene: TRBV30

CDR3 protein: ASSDAGGRTDTQY
clone size: .
D gene: TRBD2
V gene: TRBV25-1

CDR3 protein: ASSLKLRYT
clone size: .
D gene: .
V gene: TRBV7-9

CDR3 protein: ASSFPSELAGEETQY
clone size: .
D gene: TRBD2
V gene: TRBV28

CDR3 protein: ASSLGLAESTQY
clone size: many
D gene: TRBD2
V gene: TRBV7-3

CDR3 protein: ASSYSTGIGETQY
clone size: many
D gene: .
V gene: TRBV6-5

CDR3 protein: ASSLTGAGNTIY
clone size: many
D gene: TRBD1
V gene: TRBV11-2

CDR3 protein: ASRGTSGTTGELF
clone size: many
D gene: TRBD2
V gene: TRBV12-3/TRBV12-4